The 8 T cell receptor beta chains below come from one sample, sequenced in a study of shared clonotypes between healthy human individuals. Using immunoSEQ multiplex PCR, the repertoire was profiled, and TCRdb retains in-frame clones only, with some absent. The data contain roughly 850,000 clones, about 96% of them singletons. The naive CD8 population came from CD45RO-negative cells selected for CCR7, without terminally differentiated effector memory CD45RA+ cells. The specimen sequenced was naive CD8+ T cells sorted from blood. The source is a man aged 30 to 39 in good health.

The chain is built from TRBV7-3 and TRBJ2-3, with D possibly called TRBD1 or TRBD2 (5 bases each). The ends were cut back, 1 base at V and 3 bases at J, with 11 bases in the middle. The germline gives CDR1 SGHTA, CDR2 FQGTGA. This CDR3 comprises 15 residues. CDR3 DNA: TGTGCCAGCAGCTTAAGAGGGGTTGGGACAGATACGCAGTATTTT. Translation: CASSLRGVGTDTQYF.

The CDR3 reads CASSTGGYEQYF. The CDR3 DNA sequence: TGCGCCAGCAGTACGGGAGGCTACGAGCAGTACTTC. The V gene is TRBV5-1, the J gene TRBJ2-7; 7 positions match TRBD2. Trimming removed 5 bases from V and 3 bases from J; junction bases left unmatched: 2. Germline V gene data show CDR1 as SGHRS and CDR2 as YFSETQ. The CDR3 contains 12 residues.

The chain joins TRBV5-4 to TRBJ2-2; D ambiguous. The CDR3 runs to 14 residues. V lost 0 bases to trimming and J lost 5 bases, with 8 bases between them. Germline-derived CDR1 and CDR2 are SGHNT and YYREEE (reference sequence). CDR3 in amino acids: CASSLERSTGELFF. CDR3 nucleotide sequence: TGTGCCAGCAGCTTGGAACGGTCAACCGGGGAGCTGTTTTTT.

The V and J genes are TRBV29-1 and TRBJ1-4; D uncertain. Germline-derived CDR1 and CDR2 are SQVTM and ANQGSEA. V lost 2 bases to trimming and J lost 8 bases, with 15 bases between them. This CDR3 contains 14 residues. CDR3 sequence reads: CSVELGGSQEKLFF. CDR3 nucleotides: TGCAGCGTTGAATTAGGTGGGAGTCAAGAAAAACTGTTTTTT.

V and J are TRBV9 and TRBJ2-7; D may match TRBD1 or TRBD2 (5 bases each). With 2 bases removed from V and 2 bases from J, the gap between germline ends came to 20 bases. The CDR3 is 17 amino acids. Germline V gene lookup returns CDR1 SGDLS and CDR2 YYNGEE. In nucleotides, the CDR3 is TGTGCCAGCAGCGTCCCACGACTGGGACCCCCCCCCTACGAGCAGTACTTC. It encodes CASSVPRLGPPPYEQYF. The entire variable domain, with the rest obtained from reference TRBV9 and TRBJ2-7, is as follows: DSGVTQTPKHLITATGQRVTLRCSPRSGDLSVYWYQQSLDQGLQFLIQYYNGEERAKGNILERFSAQQFPDLHSELNLSSLELGDSALYFCASSVPRLGPPPYEQYFGPGTRLTVT.

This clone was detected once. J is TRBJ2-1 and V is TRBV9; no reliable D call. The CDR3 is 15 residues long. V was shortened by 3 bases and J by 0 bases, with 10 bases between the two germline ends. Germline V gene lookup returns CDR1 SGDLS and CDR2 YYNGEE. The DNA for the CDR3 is TGTGCCAGCAGCGGGTCGCAGAGCTCCTACAATGAGCAGTTCTTC. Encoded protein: CASSGSQSSYNEQFF.

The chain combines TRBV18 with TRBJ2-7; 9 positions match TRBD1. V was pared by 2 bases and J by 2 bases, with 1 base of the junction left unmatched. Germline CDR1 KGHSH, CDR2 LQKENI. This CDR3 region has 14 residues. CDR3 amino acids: CASSPGTGPYEQYF. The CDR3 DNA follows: TGTGCCAGCTCACCAGGGACAGGGCCCTACGAGCAGTACTTC.

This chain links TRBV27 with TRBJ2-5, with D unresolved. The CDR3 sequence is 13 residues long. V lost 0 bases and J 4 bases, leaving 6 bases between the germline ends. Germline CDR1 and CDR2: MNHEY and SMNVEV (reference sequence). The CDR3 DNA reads TGTGCCAGCAGTTTATCCGCATTAGAGACCCAGTACTTC. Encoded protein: CASSLSALETQYF.